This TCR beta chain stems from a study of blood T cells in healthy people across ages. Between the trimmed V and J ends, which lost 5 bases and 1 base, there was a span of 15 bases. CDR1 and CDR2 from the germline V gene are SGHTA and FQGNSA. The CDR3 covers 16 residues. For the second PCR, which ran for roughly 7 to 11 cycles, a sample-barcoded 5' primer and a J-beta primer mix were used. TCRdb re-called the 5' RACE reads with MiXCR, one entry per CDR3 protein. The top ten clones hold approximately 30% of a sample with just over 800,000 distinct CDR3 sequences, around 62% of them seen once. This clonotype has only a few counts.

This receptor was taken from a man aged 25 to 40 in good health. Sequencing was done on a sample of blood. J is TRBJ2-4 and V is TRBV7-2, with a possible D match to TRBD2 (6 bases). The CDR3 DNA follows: TGTGCCAGCAGCCAAAGGGAGGACGTTGCCAAAAACATTCAGTACTTC. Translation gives CASSQREDVAKNIQYF.